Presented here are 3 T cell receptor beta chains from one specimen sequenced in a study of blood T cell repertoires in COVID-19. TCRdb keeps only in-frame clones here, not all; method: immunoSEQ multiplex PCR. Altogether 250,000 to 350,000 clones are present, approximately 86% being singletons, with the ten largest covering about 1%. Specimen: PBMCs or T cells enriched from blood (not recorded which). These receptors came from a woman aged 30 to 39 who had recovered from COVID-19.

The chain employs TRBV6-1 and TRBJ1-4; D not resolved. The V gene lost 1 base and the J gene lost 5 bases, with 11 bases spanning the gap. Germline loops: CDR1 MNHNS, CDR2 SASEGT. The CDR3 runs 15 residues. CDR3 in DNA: TGTGCCAGCAGTGAAGAAGACGGCGGAAATGAAAAACTGTTTTTT. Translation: CASSEEDGGNEKLFF.

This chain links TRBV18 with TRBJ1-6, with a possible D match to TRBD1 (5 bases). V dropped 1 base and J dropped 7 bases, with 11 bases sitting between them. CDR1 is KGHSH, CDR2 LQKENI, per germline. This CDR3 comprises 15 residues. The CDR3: CASSPRQGVNSPLHF. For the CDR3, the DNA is TGTGCCAGCTCACCACGTCAGGGCGTAAATTCACCCCTCCACTTT. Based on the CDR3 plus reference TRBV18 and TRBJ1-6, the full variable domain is NAGVMQNPRHLVRRRGQEARLRCSPMKGHSHVYWYRQLPEEGLKFMVYLQKENIIDESGMPKERFSAEFPKEGPSILRIQQVVRGDSAAYFCASSPRQGVNSPLHFGNGTRLTVT.

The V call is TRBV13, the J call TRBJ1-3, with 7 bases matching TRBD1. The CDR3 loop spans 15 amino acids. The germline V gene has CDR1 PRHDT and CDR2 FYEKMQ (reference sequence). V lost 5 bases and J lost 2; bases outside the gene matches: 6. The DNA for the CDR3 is TGTGCCAGCAGCGTGAGACAGGGAACTGGAAACACCATATATTTT. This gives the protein CASSVRQGTGNTIYF.